This T cell receptor beta chain was recorded in a study of cytomegalovirus exposure and HLA in healthy donors. Study-level information: Within the Caucasian-associated ancestry cluster were under 85% of the 398 genotyped donors.

PCR employed 60 Vbeta and 13 Jbeta primers. This table comes from immunoSEQ multiplex PCR, and its TCRdb copy is limited to in-frame clones, with some not included. Here the sample spans roughly 180,000 clones, approximately 77% being singletons. The V and J ends lost 3 bases and 1 base, in that order; junction bases with no gene match: 12. Germline V CDR1 and CDR2: LNHDA, SQIVND (reference sequence). This CDR3 comprises 18 residues. The sample consisted of PBMCs. The V gene is TRBV19, the J gene TRBJ2-3; 8 nucleotides match TRBD2. The sequence came from a female donor in good health and CMV-seronegative. DNA of the CDR3: TGTGCCAGTAGTATGGAGGGGCTAGCGGGTTGGGGCACAGATACGCAGTATTTT. Its protein product is CASSMEGLAGWGTDTQYF.